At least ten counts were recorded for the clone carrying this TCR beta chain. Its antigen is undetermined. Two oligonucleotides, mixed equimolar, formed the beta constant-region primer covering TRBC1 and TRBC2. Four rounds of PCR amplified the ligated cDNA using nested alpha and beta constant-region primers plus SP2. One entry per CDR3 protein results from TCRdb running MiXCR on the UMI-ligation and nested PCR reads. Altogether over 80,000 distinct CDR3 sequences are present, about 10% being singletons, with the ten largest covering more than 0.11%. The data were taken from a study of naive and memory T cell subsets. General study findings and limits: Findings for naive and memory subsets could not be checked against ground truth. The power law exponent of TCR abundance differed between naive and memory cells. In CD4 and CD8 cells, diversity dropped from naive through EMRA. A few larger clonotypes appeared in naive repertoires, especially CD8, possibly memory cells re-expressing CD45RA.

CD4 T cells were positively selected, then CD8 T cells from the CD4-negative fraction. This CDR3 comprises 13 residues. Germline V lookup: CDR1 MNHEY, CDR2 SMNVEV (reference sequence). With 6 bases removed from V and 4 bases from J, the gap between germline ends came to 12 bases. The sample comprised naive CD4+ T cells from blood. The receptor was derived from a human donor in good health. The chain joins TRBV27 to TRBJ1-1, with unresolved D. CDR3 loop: CASRSYSGTEAFF. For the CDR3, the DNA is TGTGCCAGCAGGTCATACTCGGGCACTGAAGCTTTCTTT.